This T cell receptor beta chain was recovered during a study of Tregs in tolerant kidney transplant recipients. Study-wide findings and caveats: Few patients were studied, so findings need validation in larger groups. The most relevant donor-specific Treg TCRbeta repertoire apparently came from expansion with activated donor B cells. Biological reproducibility was not directly addressed, but technical replication error appeared minimal.

Germline assignment: CDR1 SGHNT and CDR2 YENEEA. The CDR3 has 13 amino acids. V was clipped by 5 bases and J by 7 bases, with 13 bases between them. Unstimulated regulatory T cells (CD4+CD25+CD127-), CD4+CD25- non-regulatory cells, CD4 and CD8 cells were FACS-sorted from thawed PBMCs. Points on this clone: Its target is unknown.

Sequenced by immunoSEQ multiplex PCR; TCRdb stores in-frame clones only, minus some. Of 68,000 or so clones detected, 84% appear once; the ten largest clones hold more than 4%. Material for sequencing was CD4+ T cells from blood. V gene TRBV11-3 combines with J gene TRBJ2-3, with D possibly TRBD1 on 6 matching bases. This receptor was obtained from a human donor in good health. The CDR3 coding sequence is TGTGCCAGCAGCCCGTCAGGGGCTTATACGCAGTATTTT. Residues: CASSPSGAYTQYF. The full variable domain, with the rest looked up from reference TRBV11-3 and TRBJ2-3, is EAGVVQSPRYKIIEKKQPVAFWCNPISGHNTLYWYLQNLGQGPELLIRYENEEAVDDSQLPKDRFSAERLKGVDSTLKIQPAELGDSAVYLCASSPSGAYTQYFGPGTRLTVL.